A selection of T cell receptor beta chains follows, all from one sample in a study of blood T cell repertoires in COVID-19. Data came from immunoSEQ multiplex PCR; TCRdb stores just in-frame clones and leaves some out. The sample contains around 400,000 clones, roughly 90% of which appear only once. The sequencing sample was made of peripheral blood. These receptors originate from a man aged 35-49 years with acute or convalescent COVID-19. CDR3s include the opening cysteine and the closing phenylalanine or tryptophan. A D gene is named only where the DNA matches it firmly. Clone sizes are given selectively: once, few, many, or a class where the clone is expanded.

TRBJ1-2,.,.,TRBV5-5,CASSTPGTPNYGYTF,TGTGCCAGCAGCACACCCGGGACACCAAACTATGGCTACACCTTC
TRBJ2-3,.,TRBD2,TRBV6-5,CASSLLAGGPDTQYF,TGTGCCAGCAGCCTACTAGCGGGGGGGCCAGATACGCAGTATTTT
TRBJ1-1,.,.,TRBV6-5,CASSRLGQEAFF,TGTGCCAGCAGCCGACTAGGCCAGGAAGCTTTCTTT
TRBJ2-1,.,.,TRBV9,CASSAGFYNEQFF,TGTGCCAGCAGTGCGGGCTTTTACAATGAGCAGTTCTTC
TRBJ1-2,.,.,TRBV11-1,CASSPGTDYYGYTF,TGTGCCAGCAGCCCGGGGACTGACTACTATGGCTACACCTTC
TRBJ2-7,.,.,TRBV7-8,CASSPSSYEQYF,TGTGCCAGCAGCCCCAGCTCCTACGAGCAGTACTTC
TRBJ2-7,.,TRBD1,TRBV15,CATSTDRGSYEQYF,TGTGCCACCAGCACAGACAGGGGGTCCTACGAGCAGTACTTC
TRBJ1-5,.,TRBD1,TRBV10-3,CAISESAGGGNQPQHF,TGTGCCATCAGTGAGTCAGCAGGGGGCGGCAATCAGCCCCAGCATTTT
TRBJ2-3,.,.,TRBV12-3/TRBV12-4,CASRPGADTQYF,TGTGCCAGCAGGCCAGGGGCAGATACGCAGTATTTT
TRBJ2-1,.,TRBD1,TRBV24-1,CATSDPDRGTYNEQFF,TGTGCCACCAGTGATCCGGACAGGGGGACCTACAATGAGCAGTTCTTC
TRBJ2-7,.,TRBD1,TRBV19,CASSFGTGTYEQYF,TGTGCCAGTAGTTTCGGGACAGGAACCTACGAGCAGTACTTC
TRBJ1-5,.,TRBD1,TRBV5-5,CASSLGTGEGPLNQPQHF,TGTGCCAGCAGCCTCGGGACAGGGGAGGGCCCCCTCAATCAGCCCCAGCATTTT
TRBJ2-5,.,.,TRBV18,CASSRGEEETQYF,TGTGCCAGCTCGCGCGGGGAGGAGGAGACCCAGTACTTC
TRBJ2-3,once,TRBD2,TRBV29-1,CSVLSGRESTDTQYF,TGCAGCGTTCTTAGCGGGAGGGAGAGCACAGATACGCAGTATTTT
TRBJ2-3,.,TRBD2,TRBV4-3,CASSMTSGGPDTQYF,TGCGCCAGCAGCATGACTAGCGGGGGACCAGATACGCAGTATTTT
TRBJ1-1,once,TRBD1,TRBV5-1,CASRQQGARDTEAFF,TGCGCCAGCAGACAACAGGGGGCTAGGGACACTGAAGCTTTCTTT
TRBJ2-7,few,.,TRBV18,CASASSELSGYEQYF,TGTGCCAGCGCAAGTTCGGAACTAAGCGGGTACGAGCAGTACTTC
TRBJ2-5,once,TRBD2,TRBV9,CASSRGGETQYF,TGTGCCAGCAGTCGGGGGGGAGAGACCCAGTACTTC
TRBJ2-5,.,.,TRBV3-1/TRBV3-2,CASNQLGAQYF,TGTGCCAGCAACCAGCTCGGGGCCCAGTACTTC
TRBJ2-3,.,TRBD1,TRBV10-1,CASSEETGVSGTDTQYF,TGCGCCAGCAGTGAGGAAACAGGGGTTAGTGGCACAGATACGCAGTATTTT
TRBJ2-1,.,TRBD1,TRBV7-9,CASSLRGTGEGEQFF,TGTGCCAGCAGCTTACGAGGGACAGGGGAGGGGGAGCAGTTCTTC
TRBJ2-3,.,TRBD2,TRBV6-5,CASSKMTSGADTQYF,TGTGCCAGCAGCAAAATGACTAGCGGGGCAGATACGCAGTATTTT
TRBJ2-7,few,.,TRBV7-9,CASSYRYEQYF,TGTGCCAGCAGCTACAGGTACGAGCAGTACTTC
TRBJ2-1,.,.,TRBV10-1,CASSQGGEQFF,TGCGCCAGCAGTCAGGGGGGAGAGCAGTTCTTC
TRBJ2-5,.,.,TRBV27,CASSDRDFQETQYF,TGTGCCAGCAGCGACAGGGACTTCCAAGAGACCCAGTACTTC
TRBJ2-2,once,TRBD1,TRBV19,CASTRIRWTGDTGELFF,TGTGCCAGTACACGGATTCGTTGGACAGGTGACACCGGGGAGCTGTTTTTT
TRBJ1-2,.,TRBD1,TRBV7-9,CASSYFMATGGDGYTF,TGTGCCAGCAGCTACTTTATGGCGACAGGGGGCGACGGCTACACCTTC
TRBJ1-4,.,TRBD1,TRBV28,CATKGTGGSLVLFF,TGTGCCACCAAAGGGACAGGGGGAAGTTTAGTGCTGTTTTTT
TRBJ1-4,few,TRBD1,TRBV11-2,CASSSGQGWEEKLFF,TGTGCCAGCAGCTCAGGACAGGGTTGGGAGGAAAAACTGTTTTTT
TRBJ1-2,.,.,TRBV5-1,CASSLAGRGGYTF,TGCGCCAGCAGCTTGGCCGGTCGCGGGGGCTACACCTTC
TRBJ2-3,.,.,TRBV5-4,CASSLSPGSTDTQYF,TGTGCCAGCAGCTTGTCGCCAGGGAGCACAGATACGCAGTATTTT
TRBJ2-2,.,.,TRBV28,CASSSWTRRRTGELFF,TGTGCCAGCAGTTCCTGGACCCGACGGAGGACCGGGGAGCTGTTTTTT
TRBJ2-1,.,TRBD2,TRBV7-6,CASSSPGLAGEANEQFF,TGTGCCAGCAGCTCCCCGGGACTAGCGGGAGAGGCGAATGAGCAGTTCTTC
TRBJ2-1,.,TRBD2,TRBV7-2,CASSLSGGAFEQFF,TGTGCCAGCAGCCTTAGCGGGGGGGCCTTTGAGCAGTTCTTC
TRBJ1-2,.,TRBD1,TRBV29-1,CSVGQGDFGYTF,TGCAGCGTGGGTCAGGGGGACTTCGGCTACACCTTC
TRBJ1-2,.,.,TRBV28,CASSFGGNYGYTF,TGTGCCAGCAGTTTCGGGGGGAACTATGGCTACACCTTC